Shown below are 25 T cell receptor beta chains from a single sample sequenced in a study of shared clonotypes between healthy human individuals. Some clones are missing from TCRdb's copy, which holds only in-frame ones; the method was immunoSEQ multiplex PCR. The sample records approximately 700,000 clones, about 80% being singletons. The specimen was memory CD4+ T cells sorted from blood. Indicated subset: CD45RA-negative fraction. Receptors were obtained from a woman under 40 in good health.

This rearrangement joins TRBV6-6 to TRBJ2-3; 9 bases line up with TRBD1. In germline, CDR1 is MNHNY, CDR2 SVGAGI (reference sequence). CDR3 length: 15 amino acids. Trimming removed 0 bases from V and 3 bases from J; junction bases left unmatched: 1. The CDR3 sequence is CASSYSGTGTDTQYF. The CDR3 coding sequence is TGTGCCAGCAGTTACTCAGGGACAGGGACAGATACGCAGTATTTT.

The V gene is TRBV18, the J gene TRBJ2-2; TRBD1 might be the D (6 bases). This CDR3 comprises 18 residues. The V gene's germline CDR1 is KGHSH and CDR2 LQKENI. Trimming left V 0 bases short and J 0 bases short, with 14 bases between. CDR3 in amino acids: CASSPPGVTGTNTGELFF. Written as DNA, the CDR3 is TGTGCCAGCTCACCACCAGGGGTTACAGGGACGAACACCGGGGAGCTGTTTTTT.

This chain uses TRBV5-5 with TRBJ2-4; no clear D gene. The CDR3 has 15 amino acids. Germline assignment: CDR1 SGHKS and CDR2 YYEKEE (reference sequence). V dropped 3 bases and J dropped 0 bases, with 10 bases sitting between them. The CDR3: CASSWQLLAKNIQYF. The CDR3 nucleotides read TGTGCCAGCAGCTGGCAGCTCCTAGCCAAAAACATTCAGTACTTC.

The CDR3 region has the DNA TGTGCCAGCAGGGCGAGCTCCTATAATTCACCCCTCCACTTT. Protein: CASRASSYNSPLHF. The chain is built from TRBV6-5 and TRBJ1-6; D gene ambiguous. Trimming shortened V by 6 bases and J by 0 bases, and 6 bases separated the two germline ends. The CDR3 has 14 amino acids. From germline, CDR1 is MNHEY and CDR2 SVGAGI.

The chain uses TRBV18 and TRBJ2-5, with a possible D match to TRBD2 (6 bases). CDR3 size: 14 residues. Trimming left V 2 bases short and J 5 bases short, with 12 bases between. CDR1 KGHSH and CDR2 LQKENI come from the germline V gene. The CDR3 reads CASSPVGGWETQYF. In DNA, the CDR3 is TGTGCCAGCTCACCAGTCGGGGGTTGGGAGACCCAGTACTTC.

This clone came up once. The V call is TRBV11-2, the J call TRBJ2-7; TRBD2 matches at 10 bases. Germline trimming cut 4 bases from V and 1 base from J; bases unmatched to any gene: 10. CDR1 and CDR2 from the germline V gene are SGHAT and FQNNGV. The CDR3 is 17 amino acids. In DNA form, the CDR3 reads TGTGCCAGCAGCTCCCCTAGGGGACTAGCGCTTTCCTACGAGCAGTACTTC. The encoded protein is CASSSPRGLALSYEQYF. Together with reference TRBV11-2 and TRBJ2-7, the CDR3 gives the full variable domain: EAGVAQSPRYKIIEKRQSVAFWCNPISGHATLYWYQQILGQGPKLLIQFQNNGVVDDSQLPKDRFSAERLKGVDSTLKIQPAKLEDSAVYLCASSSPRGLALSYEQYFGPGTRLTVT.

The chain's CDR3 is CASSPYGGGVPSGTQYF. CDR3 DNA sequence: TGTGCCAGCAGCCCGTACGGAGGAGGGGTCCCTTCAGGTACGCAGTATTTT. The rearrangement joins TRBV21-1 to TRBJ2-3; TRBD2 is taken as the D call from the table, unchecked against the DNA. TRBV21-1 is a documented pseudogene. CDR3 length: 17 amino acids.

In regard to this clone: An end of the junction differs from the germline gene, which may be a read error. This chain links TRBV7-2 with TRBJ1-2; no clear D. CDR3 length equals 13 residues. Per germline, CDR1 SGHTA and CDR2 FQGNSA. CDR3 coding DNA: TGTGCCAGCATCCCGGTCACGATGGGTTTTGAGTTCTTC. This codes for CASIPVTMGFEFF.

The table lists this clone with a few counts. The chain links TRBV9 to TRBJ2-1; 7 nucleotides line up with TRBD2. CDR1 and CDR2 from the germline V gene are SGDLS and YYNGEE. With 0 bases clipped from V and 5 bases from J, the junction kept 5 bases outside the gene matches. This CDR3 is built from 15 residues. The chain's CDR3 is CASSVETGGHNEQFF. CDR3 nucleotides: TGTGCCAGCAGCGTAGAAACGGGAGGACACAATGAGCAGTTCTTC.

The rearrangement joins TRBV19 to TRBJ1-4; D not resolved. Germline V gene data show CDR1 as LNHDA and CDR2 as SQIVND (reference sequence). Trimming stripped 5 bases from V and 6 bases from J, with 16 bases between. The CDR3 runs 15 residues. The DNA of the CDR3 is TGTGCCAGTAGTCCCACGGGGTTAAAGGATGAAAAACTGTTTTTT. Its protein product is CASSPTGLKDEKLFF. The full variable domain, rest sourced from reference TRBV19 and TRBJ1-4, is DGGITQSPKYLFRKEGQNVTLSCEQNLNHDAMYWYRQDPGQGLRLIYYSQIVNDFQKGDIAEGYSVSREKKESFPLTVTSAQKNPTAFYLCASSPTGLKDEKLFFGSGTQLSVL.

Comment on this clone: A clone one base away is much larger, so this may be a read error. V gene TRBV28 combines with J gene TRBJ2-2; weak D call: TRBD2 (6 bases). Germline V gives CDR1 MDHEN, CDR2 SYDVKM. The CDR3 spans 13 residues. The CDR3 nucleotides read TGTGCCAGCAGTTTTTCCCACCCCGGGGGGCTGTTTTTT. Its protein product is CASSFSHPGGLFF. The full variable domain, with the rest looked up from reference TRBV28 and TRBJ2-2, is DVKVTQSSRYLVKRTGEKVFLECVQDMDHENMFWYRQDPGLGLRLIYFSYDVKMKEKGDIPEGYSVSREKKERFSLILESASTNQTSMYLCASSFSHPGGLFFGEGSRLTVL.

This clone occurred once. This chain links TRBV19 with TRBJ2-1, with 7 bases identical to TRBD1. The length of the CDR3 is 14 residues. V gave up 3 bases and J gave up 8 bases; unmatched junction bases: 7. The germline V gene has CDR1 LNHDA and CDR2 SQIVND (reference sequence). This chain's CDR3 is CASSIRAQGDEQFF. CDR3 DNA sequence: TGTGCCAGTAGTATTAGGGCGCAGGGGGATGAGCAGTTCTTC. The full variable domain, its missing parts supplied by reference TRBV19 and TRBJ2-1, is DGGITQSPKYLFRKEGQNVTLSCEQNLNHDAMYWYRQDPGQGLRLIYYSQIVNDFQKGDIAEGYSVSREKKESFPLTVTSAQKNPTAFYLCASSIRAQGDEQFFGPGTRLTVL.

This clone was detected only a few times. The chain uses TRBV6-5 and TRBJ1-1; D unresolved. From germline, CDR1 is MNHEY and CDR2 SVGAGI. The CDR3 totals 15 residues. V lost 6 bases, J lost 0 bases, and 14 bases lay in between. CDR3 coding DNA: TGTGCCAGCAGAGCTAACTTGGGGATGAACACTGAAGCTTTCTTT. Encoded protein: CASRANLGMNTEAFF.

The J gene is TRBJ2-7, the V gene TRBV14; D unresolved. Germline values: CDR1 SGHDN, CDR2 FVKESK. The V end was cut by 1 base, the J end by 6 bases, with 16 bases between. The CDR3 totals 15 residues. The DNA of the CDR3 is TGTGCCAGCAGCCAAGGGGGAAGTCACTTAGCCGAGCAGTACTTC. Protein sequence: CASSQGGSHLAEQYF.

This clone appeared a single time. This sequence joins TRBV7-9 and TRBJ2-4; D is undetermined. The CDR3 has 15 amino acids. With 1 base removed from V and 6 bases from J, the gap between germline ends came to 13 bases. Germline lookup yields CDR1 SEHNR and CDR2 FQNEAQ (reference sequence). The CDR3 here is CASSLGGWSGNIQYF. The DNA for the CDR3 is TGTGCCAGCAGCTTAGGGGGTTGGTCGGGAAACATTCAGTACTTC.

This clone occurred a few times. The chain links TRBV29-1 to TRBJ2-6; D is unclear. Trimming took 6 bases from V and 7 from J, leaving 13 bases between them. The CDR3 contains 13 residues. The germline V gene has CDR1 SQVTM and CDR2 ANQGSEA. CDR3 DNA: TGCAGCGTCCAACTCTCGGTAGCCAACGTCCTGACTTTC. Its protein product is CSVQLSVANVLTF.

This clone was picked up a small number of times. This chain uses TRBV23-1 with TRBJ2-2; D possibly corresponds to TRBD1 (6 bases). TRBV23-1 is sorted into the ORF group, with uncertain function. Trimming stripped 4 bases from V and 1 base from J, with 13 bases between. The CDR3 spans 16 residues. CDR3 in DNA: TGCGCCAGCAGTCCTGTTCGAGGGGGGAACACCGGGGAGCTGTTTTTT. Translation gives CASSPVRGGNTGELFF.

The chain joins TRBV2 to TRBJ2-3, with 9 nucleotides matching TRBD2. This CDR3 region has 12 residues. With V trimmed by 6 bases and J by 9 bases, 4 bases remained unmatched. The germline CDR1 and CDR2 sequences are SNHLY and FYNNEI. The CDR3 loop reads CASRIAGATQYF. The CDR3 nucleotides read TGTGCCAGCAGGATAGCGGGGGCGACGCAGTATTTT.

The gene calls are TRBV11-2 and TRBJ2-1; the D gene is possibly TRBD1 (5 bases). V lost 6 bases and J lost 4, with 16 bases in between. CDR3 length equals 15 residues. CDR1 is SGHAT, CDR2 FQNNGV, per germline. The CDR3 reads CASSLYRRQYNEQFF. In nucleotides, the CDR3 is TGTGCCAGCAGTTTATACAGGCGTCAATACAATGAGCAGTTCTTC.

The chain is built from TRBV7-7 and TRBJ2-3; D might be TRBD2 (6 bases). V was shortened by 1 base and J by 0 bases, with 11 bases between the two germline ends. Germline CDR1 is SSHAT and CDR2 is FNYEAQ (reference sequence). The CDR3 is made up of 16 amino acids. CDR3 in DNA: TGTGCCAGCAGCTTAGGGGCTAGCGCGAGCACAGATACGCAGTATTTT. The encoded protein is CASSLGASASTDTQYF.

This clone has only a few counts. The J gene is TRBJ1-5, the V gene TRBV30, with D tentatively TRBD1 (6 bases). The CDR3 spans 13 residues. Per germline, CDR1 GTSNPN and CDR2 SVGIG (reference sequence). Deletions cut 1 base from V and 7 bases from J, with 11 bases between. The CDR3 here is CAWSAGERQPQHF. DNA for the CDR3: TGTGCCTGGAGTGCAGGGGAGCGGCAGCCCCAGCATTTT.

In this sample, this clone turned up a few times. The V gene is TRBV27, the J gene TRBJ2-7, with TRBD2 matching 7 bases. With V trimmed by 3 bases and J by 2 bases, 4 bases remained unmatched. This CDR3 has 14 amino acids. Germline values: CDR1 MNHEY, CDR2 SMNVEV (reference sequence). The CDR3 region is CASSFAGTTYEQYF. CDR3 in DNA: TGTGCCAGCAGTTTCGCCGGGACTACCTACGAGCAGTACTTC.

The V call is TRBV5-1, the J call TRBJ2-5, with TRBD2 identical over 9 bases. The germline gives CDR1 SGHRS, CDR2 YFSETQ. J gave up 0 bases and V 0 bases, and 3 bases lay outside the gene matches. The CDR3 loop spans 16 amino acids. CDR3 coding DNA: TGCGCCAGCAGCTTGGGACTAGCGGATTACCAAGAGACCCAGTACTTC. Its protein product is CASSLGLADYQETQYF.

The CDR3 DNA follows: TGTGCCAGCAGTTTTGGGGGGAGTTGGTACAATGAGCAGTTCTTC. Translating it yields CASSFGGSWYNEQFF. This chain joins TRBV27 and TRBJ2-1, with a possible D match to TRBD2 (6 bases). Between the trimmed V and J ends, which lost 3 bases and 4 bases, there was a span of 13 bases. Germline values: CDR1 MNHEY, CDR2 SMNVEV (reference sequence). The CDR3 has 15 residues.

The J gene is TRBJ2-5, the V gene TRBV28; D is perhaps TRBD1 (5 bases). CDR1 is MDHEN and CDR2 is SYDVKM in the germline V gene. The CDR3 consists of 14 residues. The germline V and J ends were trimmed by 2 bases and 3 bases, with 10 bases remaining between them. CDR3 in DNA: TGTGCCAGCAGTTTAACAGGCCCGAAAGAGACCCAGTACTTC. Translating gives CASSLTGPKETQYF.